The clone carrying this TCR beta chain appeared many times. J lost 3 bases, V lost 6 bases, and 9 bases had no gene match. CDR1 is MGHDK, CDR2 SYGVNS, per germline. The CDR3 covers 15 residues. The data were produced by immunoSEQ multiplex PCR, yet TCRdb's version contains in-frame clones alone and is incomplete. The table lists about 73,000 clones, over 70% of them singletons. This sample is part of a study of blood T cell repertoires in COVID-19. The chain has TRBV25-1 and TRBJ2-5; the match to TRBD1 covers 8 bases. Input material: peripheral blood. This TCR was recovered from a man in his fifties or sixties with acute or convalescent COVID-19. CDR3 nucleotides: TGTGCCAGCAGAATGAACAGGGGGGAAGAAGAGACCCAGTACTTC. Translated: CASRMNRGEEETQYF.